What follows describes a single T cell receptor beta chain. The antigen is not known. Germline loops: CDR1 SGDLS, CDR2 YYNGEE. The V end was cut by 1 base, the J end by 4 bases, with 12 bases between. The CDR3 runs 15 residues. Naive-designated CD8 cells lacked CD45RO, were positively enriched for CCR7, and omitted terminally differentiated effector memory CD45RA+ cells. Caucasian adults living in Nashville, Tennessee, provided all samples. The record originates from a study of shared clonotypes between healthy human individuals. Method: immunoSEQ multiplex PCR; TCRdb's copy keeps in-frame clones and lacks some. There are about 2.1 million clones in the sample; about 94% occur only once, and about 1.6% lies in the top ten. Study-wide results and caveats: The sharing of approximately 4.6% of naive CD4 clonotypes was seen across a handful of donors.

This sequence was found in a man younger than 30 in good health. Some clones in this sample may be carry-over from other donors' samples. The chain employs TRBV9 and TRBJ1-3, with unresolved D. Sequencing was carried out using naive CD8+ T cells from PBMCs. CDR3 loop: CASSVFEGSGNTIYF. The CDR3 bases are TGTGCCAGCAGCGTATTTGAGGGATCCGGAAACACCATATATTTT.